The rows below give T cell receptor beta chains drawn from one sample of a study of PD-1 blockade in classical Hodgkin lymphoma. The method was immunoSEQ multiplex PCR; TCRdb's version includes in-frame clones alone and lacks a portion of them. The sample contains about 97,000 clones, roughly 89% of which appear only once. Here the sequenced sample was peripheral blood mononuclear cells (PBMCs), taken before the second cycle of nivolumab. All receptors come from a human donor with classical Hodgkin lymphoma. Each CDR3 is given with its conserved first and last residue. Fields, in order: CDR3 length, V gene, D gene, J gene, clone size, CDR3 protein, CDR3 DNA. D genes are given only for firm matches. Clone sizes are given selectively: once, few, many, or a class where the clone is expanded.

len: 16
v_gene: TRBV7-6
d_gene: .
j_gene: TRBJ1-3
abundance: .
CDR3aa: CASSLGEAGSGNTIYF
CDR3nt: TGTGCCAGCAGCTTAGGAGAGGCAGGGTCGGGAAACACCATATATTTT

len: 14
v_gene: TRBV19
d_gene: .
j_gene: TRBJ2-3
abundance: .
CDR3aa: CAGRDHPRGDTQYF
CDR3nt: TGTGCCGGTCGGGACCACCCTAGGGGGGATACGCAGTATTTT

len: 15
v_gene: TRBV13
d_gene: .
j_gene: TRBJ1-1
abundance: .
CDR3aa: CASSPPTGGNTEAFF
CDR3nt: TGTGCCAGCAGCCCCCCGACAGGAGGGAACACTGAAGCTTTCTTT

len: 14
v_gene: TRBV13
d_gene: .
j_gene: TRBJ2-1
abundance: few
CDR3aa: CASSPTSSYNEQFF
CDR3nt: TGTGCCAGCTCCCCAACCAGCTCCTACAATGAGCAGTTCTTC

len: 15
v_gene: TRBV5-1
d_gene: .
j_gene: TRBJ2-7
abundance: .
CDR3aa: CASSSLSTSSYEQYF
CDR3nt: TGCGCCAGCAGCTCGCTGAGTACCAGCTCCTACGAGCAGTACTTC

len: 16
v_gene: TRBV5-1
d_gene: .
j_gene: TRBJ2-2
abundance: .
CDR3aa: CASSLLGRSNTGELFF
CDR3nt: TGCGCCAGCAGCTTACTGGGACGTTCGAACACCGGGGAGCTGTTTTTT

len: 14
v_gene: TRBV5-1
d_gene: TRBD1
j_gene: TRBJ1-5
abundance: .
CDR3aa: CASSLGTDNQPQHF
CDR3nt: TGCGCCAGCAGCCTGGGGACAGACAATCAGCCCCAGCATTTT

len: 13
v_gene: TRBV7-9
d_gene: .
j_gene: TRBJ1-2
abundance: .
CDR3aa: CASSLPGTNGYTF
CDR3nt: TGTGCCAGCAGCTTGCCCGGGACAAATGGCTACACCTTC

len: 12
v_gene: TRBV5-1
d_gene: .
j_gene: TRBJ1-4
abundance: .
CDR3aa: CASSFGDEKLFF
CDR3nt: TGCGCCAGCAGCTTCGGGGACGAAAAACTGTTTTTT

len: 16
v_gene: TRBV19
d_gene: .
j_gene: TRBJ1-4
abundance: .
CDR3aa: CASSSPQGVRDEKLFF
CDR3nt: TGTGCCAGTAGTTCGCCCCAAGGGGTTCGGGACGAAAAACTGTTTTTT

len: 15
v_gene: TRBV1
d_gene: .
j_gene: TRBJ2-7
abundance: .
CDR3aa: CTSSHNRGPTYEQYF
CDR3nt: TGCACCAGCAGCCATAACCGGGGCCCTACCTACGAGCAGTACTTC

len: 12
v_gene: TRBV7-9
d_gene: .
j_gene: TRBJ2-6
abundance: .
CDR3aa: CASTLENDVLTF
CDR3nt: TGTGCCAGCACCTTGGAGAACGACGTCCTGACTTTC

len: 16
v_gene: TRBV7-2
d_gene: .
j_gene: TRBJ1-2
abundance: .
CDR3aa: CASSFGPLGKIYGYTF
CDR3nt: TGTGCCAGCAGCTTTGGCCCGCTAGGGAAAATCTATGGCTACACCTTC

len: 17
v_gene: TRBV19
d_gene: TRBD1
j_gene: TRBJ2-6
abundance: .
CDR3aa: CASRMGQGSSGANVLTF
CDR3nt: TGTGCCAGTAGAATGGGACAGGGGAGCTCTGGGGCCAACGTCCTGACTTTC

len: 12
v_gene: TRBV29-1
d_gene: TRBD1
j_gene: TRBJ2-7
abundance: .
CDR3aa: CSVGLTGYEQYF
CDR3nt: TGCAGCGTTGGGTTGACAGGGTACGAGCAGTACTTC

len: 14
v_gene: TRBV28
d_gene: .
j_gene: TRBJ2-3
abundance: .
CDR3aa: CASSFEYSTDTQYF
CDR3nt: TGTGCCAGCAGTTTCGAATACAGCACAGATACGCAGTATTTT

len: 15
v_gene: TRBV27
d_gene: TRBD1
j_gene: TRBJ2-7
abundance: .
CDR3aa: CASRTGQGGSYEQYF
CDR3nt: TGTGCCAGCAGGACAGGACAGGGAGGATCCTACGAGCAGTACTTC

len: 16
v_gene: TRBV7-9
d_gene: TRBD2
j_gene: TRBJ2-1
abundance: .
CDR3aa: CASSLAMSGGRNEQFF
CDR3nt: TGTGCCAGCAGCTTAGCTATGAGCGGGGGTCGGAATGAGCAGTTCTTC

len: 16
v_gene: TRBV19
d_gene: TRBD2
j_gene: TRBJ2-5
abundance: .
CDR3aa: CASSTPRLAPQETQYF
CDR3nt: TGTGCCAGTAGTACCCCGCGACTAGCACCCCAAGAGACCCAGTACTTC

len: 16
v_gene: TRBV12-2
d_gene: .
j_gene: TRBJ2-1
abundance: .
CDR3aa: CASRLGQGARYNEQFF
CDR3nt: TGTGCAAGTCGCTTAGGACAGGGGGCGCGGTACAATGAGCAGTTCTTC